This entry lists 25 T cell receptor beta chains sequenced from one sample in a study of CD8+ T cells in alopecia areata. TCR sequencing used cDNA made by reverse transcription of extracted RNA. This table comes from immunoSEQ multiplex PCR, and its TCRdb copy is limited to in-frame clones, with some not included. The data hold about 130,000 clones, with roughly 64% observed a single time. Sample: CD4+ T cells sorted from blood, taken at week 0. All receptors come from a human donor with alopecia areata.

This rearrangement joins TRBV30 to TRBJ2-5; 7 bases are a match to TRBD2. Germline V CDR1 and CDR2: GTSNPN, SVGIG (reference sequence). V gave up 3 bases and J gave up 5 bases; unmatched junction bases: 9. The CDR3 contains 14 residues. CDR3 sequence: CAWSSTSKGETQYF. In DNA, the CDR3 is TGTGCCTGGAGCTCGACTAGCAAAGGCGAGACCCAGTACTTC.

This clone was counted only a few times. V gene TRBV19 combines with J gene TRBJ1-5; perhaps TRBD1 as D (5 bases). This CDR3 contains 15 residues. Germline CDR1 is LNHDA and CDR2 is SQIVND (reference sequence). The V gene lost 3 bases and the J gene lost 3 bases, with 12 bases spanning the gap. This chain's CDR3 is CASSIGGNNNQPQHF. The CDR3 nucleotides read TGTGCCAGTAGTATCGGGGGGAACAACAATCAGCCCCAGCATTTT.

V is TRBV29-1 and J is TRBJ2-1; 7 positions agree with TRBD1. The J segment lost 3 bases and the V segment lost 3 bases, leaving 8 bases of the junction unmatched. The germline CDR1 and CDR2 sequences are SQVTM and ANQGSEA. CDR3 length: 15 residues. The CDR3 is CSVERGPSLYNEQFF. The CDR3 nucleotides are TGCAGCGTTGAGAGGGGGCCGAGCCTCTACAATGAGCAGTTCTTC.

The V gene is TRBV6-6, the J gene TRBJ1-1, with TRBD1 matching 10 bases. The trim removed 7 bases at V and 3 bases at J, leaving 8 bases unmatched. CDR3 length: 15 amino acids. CDR1 MNHNY and CDR2 SVGAGI come from the germline V gene (reference sequence). CDR3 sequence reads: CASTKGTGAYTEAFF. For the CDR3, the DNA is TGTGCCAGCACCAAGGGGACAGGGGCCTACACTGAAGCTTTCTTT.

This sequence joins TRBV7-2 and TRBJ1-2, with 7 nucleotides matching TRBD1. V lost 1 base to trimming and J lost 4 bases; unmatched junction nucleotides: 6. This CDR3 has 15 residues. Germline loops: CDR1 SGHTA, CDR2 FQGNSA. This CDR3 reads CASSLVTGSGYGYTF. DNA of the CDR3: TGTGCCAGCAGCTTAGTGACAGGGTCGGGCTATGGCTACACCTTC.

This sequence joins TRBV30 and TRBJ2-3; possibly TRBD2 for D (6 bases). This CDR3 is built from 12 residues. CDR1 is GTSNPN, CDR2 SVGIG, per germline (reference sequence). V was shortened by 3 bases and J by 6 bases, with 10 bases between the two germline ends. The CDR3 spells CAWSGGGDTQYF. The CDR3 bases are TGTGCCTGGAGCGGGGGAGGTGATACGCAGTATTTT.

This chain links TRBV7-9 with TRBJ1-3; D is ambiguous. The CDR3 totals 14 residues. V lost 0 bases and J 4 bases, leaving 7 bases between the germline ends. Germline CDR1 is SEHNR and CDR2 is FQNEAQ (reference sequence). CDR3 loop: CASSLAGVGNTIYF. The CDR3, as DNA: TGTGCCAGCAGCTTAGCCGGAGTCGGAAACACCATATATTTT.

The table lists this clone with a count of one. CDR3 sequence reads: CASSPLTDYGYTF. The DNA of the CDR3 is TGTGCCAGCAGCCCCCTTACGGACTATGGCTACACCTTC. The chain links TRBV4-2 to TRBJ1-2; the D is unclear. The CDR3 sequence is 13 residues long. V was shortened by 4 bases and J by 3 bases, with 9 bases between the two germline ends. Germline V gene lookup returns CDR1 LGHNA and CDR2 YNFKEQ.

The V and J genes are TRBV2 and TRBJ2-5; a weak D match, TRBD1 (5 bases). V was trimmed by 8 bases and J by 5 bases, leaving 12 bases between them. Germline V gene sequence: CDR1 SNHLY, CDR2 FYNNEI. The CDR3 has 12 amino acids. CDR3 protein: CASLMQGETQYF. CDR3 coding DNA: TGTGCCAGCCTGATGCAGGGCGAGACCCAGTACTTC.

The chain has TRBV30 and TRBJ1-3, with D unclear. CDR1 GTSNPN and CDR2 SVGIG come from the germline V gene (reference sequence). Between the trimmed V and J ends, which lost 4 bases and 3 bases, there was a span of 7 bases. The CDR3 sequence is 12 residues long. The CDR3 coding sequence is TGTGCCTGGACAGGAAGTGGAAACACCATATATTTT. It specifies CAWTGSGNTIYF.

The chain has TRBV29-1 and TRBJ1-2, with 8 bases fitting TRBD1. This CDR3 contains 14 residues. Germline CDR1 is SQVTM and CDR2 is ANQGSEA. V shed 3 bases, J shed 0 bases, and the junction held 3 bases outside the gene matches. In DNA, the CDR3 is TGCAGCGTTGATGGACAGGGCACTAACTATGGCTACACCTTC. Protein product: CSVDGQGTNYGYTF.

Turning to this clone: In the same sample, other DNA sequences code for this CDR3. This chain uses TRBV18 with TRBJ2-5; possible D gene TRBD2, 5 bases. V was cut by 2 bases and J by 1 base, with 8 bases left in between. Germline CDR1 KGHSH, CDR2 LQKENI. CDR3 length: 14 residues. CDR3 DNA: TGTGCCAGCTCACCAGGACTGTCCCAAGAGACCCAGTACTTC. It is translated as CASSPGLSQETQYF.

The chain links TRBV5-1 to TRBJ1-1, with a possible D match to TRBD1 (5 bases). The CDR3 spans 14 residues. V lost 2 bases and J 1 base, leaving 9 bases between the germline ends. Germline lookup yields CDR1 SGHRS and CDR2 YFSETQ. The CDR3 reads CASSFIDRNTEAFF. The CDR3 DNA reads TGCGCCAGCAGCTTTATCGACAGGAACACTGAAGCTTTCTTT.

The chain couples TRBV4-3 to TRBJ2-5, with TRBD2 as a possible D gene (5 bases). The CDR3 is made up of 15 amino acids. Germline CDR1 LGHNA, CDR2 YSLEER. Trimming stripped 0 bases from V and 2 bases from J, with 10 bases between. CDR3 DNA: TGCGCCAGCAGCCAAGAGGTTACTAGACAAGAGACCCAGTACTTC. As protein: CASSQEVTRQETQYF.

J is TRBJ2-7 and V is TRBV29-1; D may be TRBD1 (5 bases). Germline V gene sequence: CDR1 SQVTM, CDR2 ANQGSEA. CDR3 length: 16 residues. Deletions cut 0 bases from V and 3 bases from J, with 18 bases between. The CDR3: CSVEDTARAPYYEQYF. CDR3 sequence (DNA): TGCAGCGTTGAAGATACGGCCAGGGCCCCCTACTACGAGCAGTACTTC.

This clone has a handful of counts. This rearrangement joins TRBV6-1 to TRBJ2-3; 10 nucleotides align to TRBD1. Germline lookup yields CDR1 MNHNS and CDR2 SASEGT. This CDR3 is 17 amino acids long. V gave up 4 bases and J gave up 5 bases; unmatched junction bases: 12. CDR3 region: CASSVGKQTGGKDTQYF. Here the CDR3 DNA reads TGTGCCAGCAGTGTAGGAAAACAGACAGGGGGCAAAGATACGCAGTATTTT.

The V call is TRBV29-1, the J call TRBJ1-2; D possibly corresponds to TRBD1 (5 bases). Looked up from germline, CDR1 is SQVTM and CDR2 is ANQGSEA. The V gene lost 7 bases and the J gene lost 8 bases, with 17 bases spanning the gap. The CDR3 totals 12 residues. CDR3 protein: CSADGQGEGYTF. CDR3 DNA: TGCAGCGCCGACGGGCAGGGAGAAGGCTACACCTTC.

The chain links TRBV7-2 to TRBJ2-7, with 7 bases fitting TRBD1. The CDR3 sequence is 15 residues long. With 6 bases clipped from V and 6 bases from J, the junction kept 14 bases outside the gene matches. Germline V gene lookup returns CDR1 SGHTA and CDR2 FQGNSA. Here the CDR3 reads CASRTTGTDPLEQYF. CDR3 nucleotide sequence: TGTGCCAGCAGGACCACCGGGACAGACCCCCTCGAGCAGTACTTC.

The V call is TRBV6-5, the J call TRBJ2-5; D may be TRBD2 (6 bases). The CDR3 runs 13 residues. V lost 6 bases and J lost 7, with 15 bases in between. CDR1 MNHEY and CDR2 SVGAGI come from the germline V gene. The CDR3 reads CASSPGEWGTQYF. The DNA of the CDR3 is TGTGCCAGCAGCCCGGGGGAATGGGGGACCCAGTACTTC.

The rearrangement uses TRBV27 and TRBJ2-2, with D maybe TRBD1 (6 bases). CDR1 MNHEY and CDR2 SMNVEV come from the germline V gene (reference sequence). Trimming stripped 4 bases from V and 7 bases from J, with 13 bases between. The CDR3 spans 14 residues. The CDR3 DNA sequence: TGTGCCAGCAGTTCAACAGGGAAATTCGGGGAGCTGTTTTTT. It codes for CASSSTGKFGELFF.

The chain has TRBV11-1 and TRBJ1-1, with D maybe TRBD1 (6 bases). The germline V gene has CDR1 SGHAT and CDR2 FQDESV (reference sequence). V lost 8 bases to trimming and J lost 4 bases, with 17 bases between them. The length of the CDR3 is 14 residues. The CDR3 DNA is TGTGCCAGCGGCCCGCCACAGGGTTTCACTGAAGCTTTCTTT. Its translation: CASGPPQGFTEAFF.

The rearrangement joins TRBV7-9 to TRBJ2-1; no reliable D call. Trimming took off 2 bases at V and 10 bases at J, with 9 bases between the two ends. The CDR3 is made up of 12 amino acids. Germline CDR1 is SEHNR and CDR2 is FQNEAQ (reference sequence). The chain's CDR3 is CASSLSAYEQFF. In nucleotides, the CDR3 is TGTGCCAGCAGCTTATCAGCTTACGAGCAGTTCTTC.

The chain joins TRBV7-9 to TRBJ2-3, with a tentative D call TRBD2 (7 bases). Germline CDR1 SEHNR, CDR2 FQNEAQ (reference sequence). Trimming cost V 4 bases and J 5 bases, with 25 bases left between them. There are 18 residues in the CDR3. The CDR3 region is CASSSPLGGGAEKDTQYF. The CDR3 coding sequence is TGTGCCAGCAGCTCGCCTCTTGGGGGGGGCGCGGAGAAAGATACGCAGTATTTT.

In this sample, this clone turned up a few times. The chain uses TRBV10-3 and TRBJ2-1; D not resolved. Looked up from germline, CDR1 is ENHRY and CDR2 is SYGVKD. The CDR3 loop spans 14 amino acids. Trimming took 3 bases from V and 4 from J, leaving 10 bases between them. Written as DNA, the CDR3 is TGTGCCATCAGTGATTTGGGGAATTACAATGAGCAGTTCTTC. Its protein product is CAISDLGNYNEQFF.

In its sample, this clone was seen a few times. The gene calls are TRBV9 and TRBJ1-2; unclear D gene. V lost 4 bases, J lost 4 bases, and 20 bases lay in between. The CDR3 sequence is 16 residues long. CDR1 is SGDLS, CDR2 YYNGEE, per germline. The CDR3 loop is CASSPPGSTSAYGYTF. The CDR3 nucleotides read TGTGCCAGCAGCCCCCCGGGTAGCACGTCAGCCTATGGCTACACCTTC.